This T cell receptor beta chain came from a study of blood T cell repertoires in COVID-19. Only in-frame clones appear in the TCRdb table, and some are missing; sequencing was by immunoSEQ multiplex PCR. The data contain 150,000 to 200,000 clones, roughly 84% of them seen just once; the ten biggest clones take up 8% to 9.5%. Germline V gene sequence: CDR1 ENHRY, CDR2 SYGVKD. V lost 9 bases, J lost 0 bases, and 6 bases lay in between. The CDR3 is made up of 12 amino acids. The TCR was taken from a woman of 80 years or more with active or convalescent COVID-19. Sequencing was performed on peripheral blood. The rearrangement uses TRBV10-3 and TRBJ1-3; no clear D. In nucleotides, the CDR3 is TGTGCCATTGGGAGCTCTGGAAACACCATATATTTT. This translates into CAIGSSGNTIYF.